The rows below give T cell receptor beta chains drawn from one sample of a study of technical replicates of blood from four donors. The repertoire was sequenced with immunoSEQ multiplex PCR; TCRdb's copy has only in-frame clones and lacks some. The sample comprises fewer than 100,000 clones, about 93% of which are singletons, and roughly 0.27% rests with the top ten. The source material was T cells isolated from PBMCs. These receptors were obtained from a human donor in good health. CDR3s include the opening cysteine and the closing phenylalanine or tryptophan. The D gene is left open where the match is weak.

17 TRBJ2-1 TRBD2 TRBV4-1 CASSQRIAGSSYNEQFF
14 TRBJ1-4 TRBD1 TRBV5-1 CASSYRQGQEKLFF
12 TRBJ2-1 . TRBV5-1 CASSFGGGEQFF
18 TRBJ2-5 TRBD2 TRBV9 CASSRGLAGGRGQETQYF
13 TRBJ2-2 TRBD1 TRBV29-1 CSGGQGNTGELFF
17 TRBJ2-1 TRBD2 TRBV19 CASSIYERGDSYNEQFF
16 TRBJ2-1 TRBD2 TRBV19 CASSIRASGGSNEQFF
15 TRBJ2-5 TRBD1 TRBV7-7 CASSLAGQGAETQYF
16 TRBJ2-2 TRBD1 TRBV5-1 CASTFLGAGGNGELFF
15 TRBJ2-7 TRBD2 TRBV18 CASSPPGGAGYEQYF
15 TRBJ1-2 . TRBV10-1 CASSEFVSGQDGYTF
18 TRBJ1-2 TRBD1 TRBV19 CASSTGRDRGRGLYGYTF
15 TRBJ2-7 . TRBV6-6 CASSPRGSSSYEQYF
13 TRBJ2-5 . TRBV5-1 CASSLQYQETQYF
13 TRBJ2-7 . TRBV21-1 CASSEQGLREQYF
14 TRBJ1-1 . TRBV6-1 CASRGRGINTEAFF
14 TRBJ2-1 TRBD2 TRBV5-1 CASSTGGAYNEQFF
14 TRBJ2-3 . TRBV11-2 CASSRTWGTDTQYF
18 TRBJ1-5 TRBD1 TRBV2 CATSLMGRGPESYQPQHF
14 TRBJ2-7 TRBD1 TRBV19 CASREPGQGSEQYF
17 TRBJ2-1 TRBD1 TRBV11-2 CASSLPLGTVSYNEQFF
16 TRBJ1-4 . TRBV27 CASSFSNTATNEKLFF
16 TRBJ2-3 TRBD2 TRBV6-4 CASSDAASGGADTQYF
14 TRBJ2-5 . TRBV4-1 CASSQVVGGETQYF
15 TRBJ2-7 . TRBV28 CASRPHQTGSYEQYF
14 TRBJ2-1 . TRBV7-6 CASSRLSDRGEQFF
15 TRBJ2-7 TRBD1 TRBV5-4 CASSLAGTGGDEQYF
18 TRBJ1-2 TRBD1 TRBV5-1 CASSSKTNMGQGVYGYTF
16 TRBJ1-1 TRBD1 TRBV27 CASSSFGQGLGYEAFF
15 TRBJ2-7 . TRBV6-1 CAGRQDPPPYYEQYF
15 TRBJ1-2 TRBD1 TRBV16 CASSRAGQGNYGYTF
12 TRBJ2-7 . TRBV28 CASSGGGGEQYF
15 TRBJ2-7 TRBD2 TRBV6-5 CASSLAGLSLLEQYF
15 TRBJ2-3 TRBD2 TRBV5-4 CASSPSGGEIDTQYF
14 TRBJ2-7 . TRBV4-1 CASSQADFLGEQYF
13 TRBJ1-1 . TRBV7-9 CASSPHSITEAFF
14 TRBJ1-1 . TRBV6-5 CASSYRAGRTEAFF
16 TRBJ2-7 . TRBV12-2 CASRLASYGGTYEQYF
14 TRBJ1-2 TRBD1 TRBV7-3 CASSARQGNYGYTF
13 TRBJ2-7 TRBD2 TRBV6-4 CASSQTGGSEQYF
18 TRBJ1-6 TRBD1 TRBV9 CASSGGTGVVTNNSPLHF
13 TRBJ1-2 . TRBV29-1 CSVTPGGAYGYTF
16 TRBJ1-4 . TRBV6-1 CASSGGPETGGEKLFF
15 TRBJ1-1 TRBD1 TRBV5-1 CASSSQQGMNTEAFF
14 TRBJ2-7 TRBD2 TRBV6-1 CATSEGGQIYEQYF
14 TRBJ2-7 TRBD2 TRBV6-5 CASSYGGTSGEQYF
14 TRBJ2-5 TRBD2 TRBV7-9 CASSPGRAYETQYF
11 TRBJ1-1 . TRBV21-1 CASSKSAEAFF
19 TRBJ1-3 TRBD1 TRBV11-2 CASSSLRDRAFNSGNTIYF
14 TRBJ1-1 . TRBV25-1 CASTRTGSGLGSFF
17 TRBJ2-7 . TRBV15 CATSRDRSRGNSYEQYF